This TCR beta chain was identified during a study of radiotherapy plus CTLA-4 blockade in lung cancer. The overall study: Objective responses were documented in over 15% of patients, with disease control in 25% to 35%. The study's findings and limits: Among blood TCR repertoires after radiotherapy plus ipilimumab, tumor-derived clones expanded.

Germline values: CDR1 GTSNPN, CDR2 SVGIG (reference sequence). V dropped 1 base and J dropped 8; count of bases not matched to a gene: 0. The CDR3 is made up of 12 amino acids. Of note for this clone: Its antigen remains unidentified.

Patients with chemo-refractory metastatic non-small-cell lung cancer received focal radiation plus CTLA-4 blockade with ipilimumab. Repertoires were generated with immunoSEQ multiplex PCR, while TCRdb's copy carries only in-frame clones and drops some. The sample holds 85,000 to 90,000 clones, around 84% seen once. V gene TRBV30 combines with J gene TRBJ1-4, with 8 bases fitting TRBD1. The TCR was taken from a human donor with non-small cell lung cancer that progressed on radiotherapy plus ipilimumab. The sample here was peripheral blood, taken from a patient treated with radiotherapy plus ipilimumab. Written as DNA, the CDR3 is TGTGCCTGGAGTGGACAGGGGGAAAAACTGTTTTTT. Translated: CAWSGQGEKLFF.